Following are 16 T cell receptor beta chains from one sample sequenced in a study of shared clonotypes between healthy human individuals. Produced via immunoSEQ multiplex PCR; TCRdb's table is partial and in-frame only. The sample has around 1.9 million clones; around 93% are singletons. The naive CD8 subset, CD45RO-negative cells positively selected for CCR7, excluded terminally differentiated effector memory CD45RA+ cells. Sequenced: naive CD8+ T cells from PBMCs. The receptors shown here come from a man younger than 35 in good health. Some clones in this sample may be carry-over from other donors' samples.

The chain has TRBV14 and TRBJ2-2; D not resolved. Germline loops: CDR1 SGHDN, CDR2 FVKESK. V lost 1 base, J lost 6 bases, and 6 bases lay in between. The CDR3 contains 13 residues. CDR3 residues: CASSQALAGELFF. The CDR3 region has the DNA TGTGCCAGCAGCCAAGCTCTAGCCGGGGAGCTGTTTTTT.

The V gene is TRBV28, the J gene TRBJ2-4, with 8 bases matching TRBD1. The germline V gene encodes CDR1 MDHEN and CDR2 SYDVKM. With 7 bases clipped from V and 0 bases from J, the junction kept 5 bases outside the gene matches. There are 15 residues in the CDR3. DNA for the CDR3: TGTGCCAGCACTAACAGGGGGGTAGCCAAAAACATTCAGTACTTC. This translates into CASTNRGVAKNIQYF.

This clone was counted once. V and J are TRBV9 and TRBJ1-2; tentative D call: TRBD1 (6 bases). The CDR3 runs 15 residues. Trimming cost V 3 bases and J 2 bases, with 14 bases left between them. From germline, CDR1 is SGDLS and CDR2 YYNGEE. The CDR3 nucleotides are TGTGCCAGCAGCGAGGGGGACTCCAGAAACTATGGCTACACCTTC. Its protein is CASSEGDSRNYGYTF.

As to this clone: This specimen includes other DNA sequences encoding the same CDR3. The chain recombines TRBV27 with TRBJ2-2; D is undetermined. Trimming took off 1 base at V and 1 base at J, with 4 bases between the two ends. Germline CDR1 reads MNHEY; CDR2 reads SMNVEV (reference sequence). This CDR3 has 14 amino acids. CDR3 coding DNA: TGTGCCAGCAGTTTATGGGGGAACACCGGGGAGCTGTTTTTT. This sequence encodes CASSLWGNTGELFF.

V and J are TRBV27 and TRBJ2-7; D tentatively fits TRBD1 or TRBD2 (6 bases each). The V end lost 10 bases, the J end lost 4 bases, and 20 bases lay between the germline ends. The CDR3 length is 14 residues. Germline CDR1 is MNHEY and CDR2 is SMNVEV (reference sequence). The CDR3 nucleotides are TGTGCCACCTCCTGGGCCTCGGGGGCATACGAGCAGTACTTC. This encodes CATSWASGAYEQYF.

The chain recombines TRBV5-4 with TRBJ2-1, with 9 positions matching TRBD2. Germline V gene data show CDR1 as SGHNT and CDR2 as YYREEE (reference sequence). The ends lost 4 bases at V and 7 bases at J; junction bases unmatched: 12. This CDR3 spans 16 amino acids. Written as DNA, the CDR3 is TGTGCCAGCAGCCTCTGGGGGCGGGAGGGCCCTAATGAGCAGTTCTTC. As protein: CASSLWGREGPNEQFF.

The rearrangement uses TRBV27 and TRBJ1-1, with D unresolved. The CDR3 spans 14 residues. In germline, CDR1 is MNHEY, CDR2 SMNVEV (reference sequence). V was pared by 6 bases and J by 6 bases, with 17 bases between. The CDR3 nucleotides are TGTGCCAGCAGCCTTATGTCCACGGGGTCTGAAGCTTTCTTT. It translates to CASSLMSTGSEAFF.

This clone was found once. The V call is TRBV29-1, the J call TRBJ1-4; 7 bases fit TRBD1. Unmatched junction bases numbered 5, after V lost 6 bases and J lost 4 bases. Germline V gene sequence: CDR1 SQVTM, CDR2 ANQGSEA. The CDR3 consists of 13 residues. CDR3 residues: CSVAGGINEKLFF. Written as DNA, the CDR3 is TGCAGCGTAGCAGGGGGTATTAATGAAAAACTGTTTTTT.

V gene TRBV10-3 combines with J gene TRBJ2-2, with D perhaps matching TRBD1 (6 bases). CDR3 length equals 12 residues. Germline CDR1 ENHRY, CDR2 SYGVKD. Trimming pared 9 bases from V and 5 bases from J, leaving 10 bases between. CDR3 bases: TGTGCCATACTTGGACAGACCGGGGAGCTGTTTTTT. It translates to CAILGQTGELFF.

The chain has TRBV5-4 and TRBJ2-7; TRBD1 aligns across 10 bases. The CDR3 extends over 13 amino acids. Germline assignment: CDR1 SGHNT and CDR2 YYREEE (reference sequence). V was clipped by 5 bases and J by 5 bases; unmatched bases: 4. CDR3 sequence reads: CASRTGGSDEQYF. The CDR3 DNA reads as TGTGCCAGCAGGACAGGGGGCAGCGACGAGCAGTACTTC.

CDR3 protein: CASSPRSSGRIDDEQFF. The DNA for the CDR3 is TGTGCCAGCTCACCACGGTCTAGCGGGAGGATAGATGATGAGCAGTTCTTC. The chain recombines TRBV18 with TRBJ2-1, with 11 bases identical to TRBD2. This CDR3 is 17 amino acids long. Looked up from germline, CDR1 is KGHSH and CDR2 is LQKENI. J lost 8 bases, V lost 1 base, and 10 bases had no gene match.

V and J are TRBV28 and TRBJ2-1; 7 bases match TRBD2. CDR3 length: 16 residues. Germline CDR1 and CDR2: MDHEN and SYDVKM. V shed 6 bases, J shed 4 bases, and the junction held 12 bases outside the gene matches. The CDR3 nucleotides read TGTGCCAGCAGAGACGGCGCGGGACTAACATACAATGAGCAGTTCTTC. Its translation: CASRDGAGLTYNEQFF.

The chain carries TRBV4-1 and TRBJ2-1, with D hard to call. Germline CDR1 is MGHRA and CDR2 is YSYEKL. V lost 1 base, J lost 4 bases, and 8 bases lay in between. This CDR3 is 14 amino acids long. CDR3 DNA sequence: TGCGCCAGCAGCCAAGCAACCGGGTACAATGAGCAGTTCTTC. Encoded protein: CASSQATGYNEQFF.

As regards this clone: Other DNA variants within this sample encode the same CDR3. The chain employs TRBV6-5 and TRBJ1-5, with D possibly matching TRBD1 (5 bases). This CDR3 spans 15 amino acids. Trimming removed 5 bases at V and 0 bases at J, with 11 bases between. Germline assignment: CDR1 MNHEY and CDR2 SVGAGI. CDR3 sequence reads: CASSPQGYSNQPQHF. The DNA for the CDR3 is TGTGCCAGCAGTCCCCAGGGCTATAGCAATCAGCCCCAGCATTTT.

The genes are TRBV19 and TRBJ1-3; no definite D call. The CDR3 has 13 amino acids. Germline CDR1 reads LNHDA; CDR2 reads SQIVND (reference sequence). Trimming removed 7 bases from V and 2 bases from J, with 9 bases in between. DNA for the CDR3: TGTGCCAGTATCGACGGAGCTGGAAACACCATATATTTT. This encodes CASIDGAGNTIYF.

The V call is TRBV9, the J call TRBJ2-2, with D perhaps TRBD1 or TRBD2 (6 bases each). The germline gives CDR1 SGDLS, CDR2 YYNGEE. The CDR3 sequence is 16 residues long. V was trimmed by 2 bases and J by 4 bases, leaving 15 bases between them. In DNA, the CDR3 is TGTGCCAGCAGCGTCTTTAGAGGGGGGTCCACCGGGGAGCTGTTTTTT. Encoded protein: CASSVFRGGSTGELFF.